The 32 T cell receptor beta chains below come from one sample, sequenced in a study of high-grade serous ovarian cancer treatment subgroups (dated by TCRdb to the early 2020s). Tumor samples were collected prior to definitive surgery or chemotherapy. Receptor libraries were prepared by the immunoSEQ multiplex PCR assay. TCRdb retrieved this table from immuneACCESS and kept in-frame rearrangements only. Not all clones are present; in checked studies, unresolved V genes account for under half, and no reason is known for the remainder. This sample has under 2,000 clones in its table, and 65% to 80% of those were observed once. The top ten clonotypes cover more than 4.5% of the sample. The material sequenced was tumor tissue. These receptors all come from a human donor with high-grade serous ovarian cancer.

This clone was seen a single time. The rearrangement joins TRBV30 to TRBJ2-3; D possibly matches TRBD1 or TRBD2 (5 bases each). Germline V gene data show CDR1 as GTSNPN and CDR2 as SVGIG (reference sequence). The CDR3 has 16 amino acids. V was clipped by 3 bases and J by 0 bases, with 16 bases between them. The CDR3 reads CAWRGPGASSTDTQYF. The CDR3, as DNA: TGTGCCTGGAGGGGACCCGGAGCCTCTAGCACAGATACGCAGTATTTT.

This rearrangement joins TRBV9 to TRBJ1-2; possible D gene TRBD1, 5 bases. Germline V lookup: CDR1 SGDLS, CDR2 YYNGEE. The CDR3 has 14 amino acids. Trimming pared 4 bases from V and 4 bases from J, leaving 14 bases between. This chain's CDR3 is CASSSPTDFYGYTF. In nucleotides, the CDR3 is TGTGCCAGCAGCTCCCCGACAGATTTCTATGGCTACACCTTC. Variable domain in full (rest from reference TRBV9 and TRBJ1-2): DSGVTQTPKHLITATGQRVTLRCSPRSGDLSVYWYQQSLDQGLQFLIQYYNGEERAKGNILERFSAQQFPDLHSELNLSSLELGDSALYFCASSSPTDFYGYTFGSGTRLTVV.

The chain uses TRBV11-2 and TRBJ1-5; possible D gene TRBD1, 5 bases. The CDR3 is 15 amino acids. Looked up from germline, CDR1 is SGHAT and CDR2 is FQNNGV. Trimming pared 0 bases from V and 2 bases from J, leaving 8 bases between. Here the CDR3 DNA reads TGTGCCAGCAGCTTAGACAGGGCCCGCAATCAGCCCCAGCATTTT. Protein product: CASSLDRARNQPQHF.

The chain is built from TRBV6-5 and TRBJ2-3; TRBD2 matches 8 bases. The CDR3 has 12 residues. V was pared by 6 bases and J by 8 bases, with 4 bases of the junction left unmatched. From germline, CDR1 is MNHEY and CDR2 SVGAGI. The CDR3, as DNA: TGTGCCAGCAGAACGGGACTAGGTACGCAGTATTTT. This codes for CASRTGLGTQYF.

The rearrangement uses TRBV5-1 and TRBJ1-2; D is uncertain. V was trimmed by 2 bases and J by 6 bases, leaving 8 bases between them. The CDR3 runs to 12 residues. Per the germline V gene, CDR1 is SGHRS and CDR2 is YFSETQ. The CDR3, as DNA: TGCGCCAGCAGCTTCGGCCGTCATGGCTACACCTTC. Protein sequence: CASSFGRHGYTF.

The chain recombines TRBV5-4 with TRBJ2-1, with D possibly matching TRBD2 (5 bases). Germline assignment: CDR1 SGHNT and CDR2 YYREEE (reference sequence). The germline V and J ends were trimmed by 6 bases and 6 bases, with 13 bases remaining between them. This CDR3 contains 13 residues. In DNA, the CDR3 is TGTGCCAGCACTGCGGGTTGGAGCAATGAGCAGTTCTTC. This gives the protein CASTAGWSNEQFF.

This chain joins TRBV19 and TRBJ2-3, with TRBD1 matching 9 bases. Germline CDR1 LNHDA, CDR2 SQIVND (reference sequence). CDR3 size: 13 residues. V lost 9 bases, J lost 3 bases, and 4 bases stayed unmatched. The CDR3 DNA is TGTGCCAGCCGGGACAGGGTAACAGATACGCAGTATTTT. Its protein is CASRDRVTDTQYF.

The DNA for the CDR3 is TGTGCCAGCAGTTGGGGGGGGGCGCGTGGCTACACCTTC. Residues: CASSWGGARGYTF. The V call is TRBV27, the J call TRBJ1-2, with TRBD1 as a possible D gene (6 bases). Trimming left V 4 bases short and J 7 bases short, with 13 bases between. CDR1 MNHEY and CDR2 SMNVEV come from the germline V gene (reference sequence). This CDR3 has 13 residues.

The sample holds one count of this clone. The V and J genes are TRBV7-2 and TRBJ2-6; D remains unclear. This CDR3 has 13 amino acids. Germline CDR1 is SGHTA and CDR2 is FQGNSA. V was clipped by 3 bases and J by 2 bases, with 2 bases between them. In nucleotides, the CDR3 is TGTGCCAGCAGCTTTGCTGGGGCCAACGTCCTGACTTTC. This sequence encodes CASSFAGANVLTF.

Turning to this clone: The junction differs from germline at one of its ends, possibly a read error. This chain uses TRBV7-7 with TRBJ2-5; 8 bases are a match to TRBD2. In germline, CDR1 is SSHAT, CDR2 FNYEAQ (reference sequence). The CDR3 consists of 14 residues. The DNA for the CDR3 is TGTGCTAGCAGCCCCCTAGCGGGTCCAGAGACCCAGTACTTC. Translating it yields CASSPLAGPETQYF.

V is TRBV19 and J is TRBJ2-7, with D uncertain. The CDR3 length is 14 residues. Germline values: CDR1 LNHDA, CDR2 SQIVND (reference sequence). V was pared by 3 bases and J by 0 bases, with 9 bases between. In DNA, the CDR3 is TGTGCCAGTAGTATTGCTGGCGGCTCCTACGAGCAGTACTTC. It encodes CASSIAGGSYEQYF.

Only a few counts were recorded for this clone. The chain links TRBV9 to TRBJ1-1, with TRBD1 as a possible D gene (6 bases). V was cut by 2 bases and J by 3 bases, with 20 bases left in between. Germline assignment: CDR1 SGDLS and CDR2 YYNGEE. The CDR3 totals 17 residues. The CDR3 sequence: CASSVGGQGKGDTEAFF. Written as DNA, the CDR3 is TGTGCCAGCAGCGTTGGGGGACAAGGCAAAGGGGACACTGAAGCTTTCTTT.

V is TRBV5-1 and J is TRBJ2-1; a weak D match, TRBD2 (5 bases). The CDR3 spans 14 residues. Trimming took off 4 bases at V and 8 bases at J, with 16 bases between the two ends. Germline V gene data show CDR1 as SGHRS and CDR2 as YFSETQ. The CDR3 DNA is TGCGCCAGCAGCCCTGGTCCCCCGCGGGATGAGCAGTTCTTC. This translates into CASSPGPPRDEQFF.

V usage is TRBV5-1 and J usage is TRBJ2-7; maybe TRBD1 (6 bases). There are 12 residues in the CDR3. Germline V gene sequence: CDR1 SGHRS, CDR2 YFSETQ. V was cut by 0 bases and J by 6 bases, with 7 bases left in between. DNA for the CDR3: TGCGCCAGCAGCTTGGAGGGGGTCGAGCAGTACTTC. Translated: CASSLEGVEQYF.

This sequence joins TRBV15 and TRBJ1-4; D might be TRBD1 (5 bases). V lost 8 bases and J 8 bases, leaving 18 bases between the germline ends. The germline gives CDR1 LNHNV, CDR2 YYDKDF (reference sequence). The CDR3 consists of 14 residues. CDR3 loop: CATEKDQGFEKLFF. DNA for the CDR3: TGTGCCACCGAAAAGGACCAGGGATTCGAAAAACTGTTTTTT.

CDR3 sequence (DNA): TGTGCCACCAGCATAAGGCAGGGGGCGGACGAGCAGTACTTC. This translates into CATSIRQGADEQYF. The V and J genes are TRBV15 and TRBJ2-7, with TRBD1 matching 8 bases. In germline, CDR1 is LNHNV, CDR2 YYDKDF (reference sequence). CDR3 size: 14 residues. The V and J ends lost 4 bases and 5 bases, in that order; junction bases with no gene match: 7. The full variable domain, completed using reference TRBV15 and TRBJ2-7, is DAMVIQNPRYQVTQFGKPVTLSCSQTLNHNVMYWYQQKSSQAPKLLFHYYDKDFNNEADTPDNFQSRRPNTSFCFLDIRSPGLGDTAMYLCATSIRQGADEQYFGPGTRLTVT.

In this sample, this clone turned up once. This chain connects TRBV19 to TRBJ2-1, with 9 nucleotides matching TRBD2. CDR1 is LNHDA, CDR2 SQIVND, per germline (reference sequence). Trimming took 5 bases from V and 6 from J; bases not matched to a gene: 5. The CDR3 contains 14 residues. The DNA for the CDR3 is TGTGCCAGTAGTGACGCGGGAGGGAGCAATGAGCAGTTCTTC. Encoded protein: CASSDAGGSNEQFF.

The CDR3 reads CASTGQGFPGYTF. The CDR3 DNA is TGTGCCAGCACCGGACAGGGCTTCCCTGGCTACACCTTC. J is TRBJ1-2 and V is TRBV5-4; 8 nucleotides match TRBD1. The V segment lost 6 bases and the J segment 7 bases; nucleotides outside the gene matches: 8. Germline CDR1 is SGHNT and CDR2 is YYREEE (reference sequence). The CDR3 runs to 13 residues.

The chain is built from TRBV11-2 and TRBJ2-7; D not certain. V lost 1 base to trimming and J lost 0 bases, with 10 bases between them. The V gene's germline CDR1 is SGHAT and CDR2 FQNNGV. The CDR3 is made up of 15 amino acids. The CDR3 spells CASSLVPTVSYEQYF. CDR3 in DNA: TGTGCCAGCAGCTTAGTCCCAACAGTCTCCTACGAGCAGTACTTC.

V gene TRBV9 combines with J gene TRBJ1-3; D gene unclear. This CDR3 spans 14 amino acids. Germline CDR1 and CDR2: SGDLS and YYNGEE. V was cut by 4 bases and J by 5 bases, with 13 bases left in between. CDR3 sequence reads: CASSSRNDRNTIYF. The CDR3 region has the DNA TGTGCCAGCAGCTCTCGTAACGACAGAAACACCATATATTTT.

The CDR3 DNA reads as TGTGCCAGCAGCGTATCAGGCGGGGTCGGCGGGGAGCTGTTTTTT. Amino acids: CASSVSGGVGGELFF. The chain combines TRBV9 with TRBJ2-2; TRBD2 is a possible D gene (6 bases). This CDR3 is 15 amino acids long. CDR1 and CDR2 (germline): SGDLS, YYNGEE. With 1 base removed from V and 7 bases from J, the gap between germline ends came to 14 bases.

This chain uses TRBV9 with TRBJ2-2; maybe TRBD1 (5 bases). The V end lost 0 bases, the J end lost 0 bases, and 15 bases lay between the germline ends. This CDR3 region has 18 residues. Looked up from germline, CDR1 is SGDLS and CDR2 is YYNGEE. CDR3 sequence reads: CASSVVALDRPNTGELFF. The CDR3 region has the DNA TGTGCCAGCAGCGTAGTGGCGCTTGACAGACCGAACACCGGGGAGCTGTTTTTT.

CDR3 sequence (DNA): TGTGCCAGCAGCTTCGTGGGGAATTATAATTCACCCCTCCACTTT. It specifies CASSFVGNYNSPLHF. The chain combines TRBV7-8 with TRBJ1-6; D not certain. V was trimmed by 3 bases and J by 4 bases, leaving 10 bases between them. Per the germline V gene, CDR1 is SGHVS and CDR2 is FQNEAQ. This CDR3 has 15 residues.

This sequence joins TRBV7-2 and TRBJ2-1; 8 bases align to TRBD2. Losses at the gene ends were 5 bases for V and 8 bases for J; bases not matched to a gene: 5. Per germline, CDR1 SGHTA and CDR2 FQGNSA. The CDR3 runs to 13 residues. CDR3 sequence reads: CASSPAGAYEQFF. CDR3 nucleotides: TGTGCCAGCAGCCCAGCGGGAGCCTATGAGCAGTTCTTC. Combining the CDR3 with reference TRBV7-2 and TRBJ2-1 gives the whole variable domain GAGVSQSPSNKVTEKGKDVELRCDPISGHTALYWYRQSLGQGLEFLIYFQGNSAPDKSGLPSDRFSAERTGGSVSTLTIQRTQQEDSAVYLCASSPAGAYEQFFGPGTRLTVL.

The chain employs TRBV11-2 and TRBJ2-5, with unresolved D. Trimming took 5 bases from V and 5 from J, leaving 15 bases between them. Germline V gene sequence: CDR1 SGHAT, CDR2 FQNNGV. CDR3 length: 14 amino acids. DNA for the CDR3: TGTGCCAGCAGCCCAGTTGGGGTCGGGGAGACCCAGTACTTC. Protein sequence: CASSPVGVGETQYF.

The CDR3 loop is CASSEPLRGGASGYTF. CDR3 sequence (DNA): TGTGCCAGCAGTGAACCCCTACGAGGGGGCGCATCCGGCTACACCTTC. The gene calls are TRBV25-1 and TRBJ1-2, with 7 nucleotides matching TRBD1. The CDR3 extends over 16 amino acids. V lost 2 bases to trimming and J lost 8 bases; unmatched junction nucleotides: 14. Looked up from germline, CDR1 is MGHDK and CDR2 is SYGVNS.

CDR3: CASSKGLTEQFF. The CDR3 DNA reads TGTGCCAGCAGCAAGGGACTTACAGAGCAGTTCTTC. The chain couples TRBV11-1 to TRBJ2-1; D possibly corresponds to TRBD2 (6 bases). Germline CDR1 reads SGHAT; CDR2 reads FQDESV (reference sequence). Between the trimmed V and J ends, which lost 5 bases and 10 bases, there was a span of 12 bases. This CDR3 region has 12 residues. Full variable domain (rest looked up from reference TRBV11-1 and TRBJ2-1): EAEVAQSPRYKITEKSQAVAFWCDPISGHATLYWYRQILGQGPELLVQFQDESVVDDSQLPKDRFSAERLKGVDSTLKIQPAELGDSAMYLCASSKGLTEQFFGPGTRLTVL.

J is TRBJ2-5 and V is TRBV14, with D maybe TRBD1 (7 bases). The V gene's germline CDR1 is SGHDN and CDR2 FVKESK. V was cut by 4 bases and J by 5 bases, with 8 bases left in between. The CDR3 loop spans 12 amino acids. CDR3 nucleotide sequence: TGTGCCAGCAGCCCAGGGGGGGAGACCCAGTACTTC. This sequence encodes CASSPGGETQYF.

The rearrangement uses TRBV18 and TRBJ1-1; D call uncertain. Per the germline V gene, CDR1 is KGHSH and CDR2 is LQKENI. CDR3 size: 18 residues. Trimming pared 5 bases from V and 1 base from J, leaving 23 bases between. This chain's CDR3 is CASSSRMDDRPQNTEAFF. The DNA of the CDR3 is TGTGCCAGCTCATCCCGAATGGACGATCGGCCTCAGAACACTGAAGCTTTCTTT.

The CDR3 DNA follows: TGTGCCAGCATCGAGGGATGGCGGATGGGGAACTACGAGCAGTACTTC. Amino acids: CASIEGWRMGNYEQYF. The chain is built from TRBV2 and TRBJ2-7, with D maybe TRBD2 (5 bases). The CDR3 covers 16 residues. Germline CDR1 and CDR2: SNHLY and FYNNEI. V was shortened by 7 bases and J by 3 bases, with 22 bases between the two germline ends.

The chain has TRBV6-5 and TRBJ2-7, with 7 bases fitting TRBD2. Germline values: CDR1 MNHEY, CDR2 SVGAGI. This CDR3 comprises 12 residues. The V and J ends lost 8 bases and 1 base, in that order; junction bases with no gene match: 2. The CDR3 DNA reads as TGTGCCAGCGGGAGGGAATCCTACGAGCAGTACTTC. Protein: CASGRESYEQYF.

V and J are TRBV7-2 and TRBJ1-2; D is undetermined. The CDR3 contains 13 residues. Trimming stripped 3 bases from V and 7 bases from J, with 12 bases between. Germline lookup yields CDR1 SGHTA and CDR2 FQGNSA. This chain's CDR3 is CASSLGGRAGYTF. The CDR3 region has the DNA TGTGCCAGCAGCTTGGGTGGGAGGGCTGGCTACACCTTC.